This T cell receptor (beta chain) originates from a study of radiotherapy plus CTLA-4 blockade in lung cancer. Generated by immunoSEQ multiplex PCR, the TCRdb table keeps only in-frame clones and is missing some. This sample carries about 35,000 clones, more than 70% of them seen once, and the ten largest clones take about 6%. CDR3 length equals 15 residues. Germline lookup yields CDR1 LNHNV and CDR2 YYDKDF (reference sequence). Trimming took 0 bases from V and 2 from J, leaving 10 bases between them. The material was peripheral blood, obtained from a patient treated with radiotherapy plus ipilimumab. The TCR sequence derives from a human donor with non-small cell lung cancer who had stable disease on radiotherapy plus ipilimumab. The chain recombines TRBV15 with TRBJ2-5; tentative D call: TRBD2 (5 bases). The CDR3 region is CATSRERARQETQYF. Written as DNA, the CDR3 is TGTGCCACCAGCAGAGAGAGGGCCAGGCAAGAGACCCAGTACTTC.